The clone carrying this T cell receptor beta chain showed up just a few times. Its antigen is as yet unknown. Per germline, CDR1 MDHEN and CDR2 SYDVKM. Trimming took 6 bases from V and 4 from J, leaving 19 bases between them. The CDR3 is made up of 15 amino acids. This entry is derived from a study of spatial heterogeneity in lung cancer. Study results and caveats: Expanded intratumoral alpha and beta TCR counts tracked tumor mutation counts.

TCR cDNA molecules were tagged individually, and each one carried a unique molecular identifier. TCRdb processed the 5' RACE reads anew with MiXCR; each CDR3 protein has one entry. The table includes 4,000 to 5,500 distinct CDR3 sequences, 8.4% detected once. Time point defined: sample taken at primary tumor resection. The donor population consisted of over 55 patients with untreated, early-stage non-small cell lung cancer. Unsorted tumor, nontumor lung tissue or cryopreserved PBMC supplied the whole RNA. The genes are TRBV28 and TRBJ2-7; D might be TRBD1 (6 bases). This clonotype was obtained from a female donor with early-stage non-small cell lung cancer. The specimen comprised lung tumor tissue, sampled at surgery. The CDR3 is CASSPTSRDTYEQYF. The CDR3 DNA reads TGTGCCAGCAGCCCCACCAGCCGGGACACATACGAGCAGTACTTC.